This TCR beta chain comes out of a study of blood T cell repertoires in COVID-19 (TCRdb year 2020). Notes on the research overall: Samples covering the acute and convalescent phases of COVID-19 were provided by collaborators in the United States, Italy and Spain. Sample metadata almost always included a de-identified subject ID, COVID-19 status, age in years and sex. A freely available public database, intended as a resource for researchers studying the immune response to SARS-CoV-2, is where the repertoires were released. The samples were drawn from two sources: the first 160 participants of the ongoing ImmuneRACE study, and 1,200 or so subjects contributed by 6 global collaborators. Subjects who had been exposed to COVID-19, were actively infected with it, or had recovered from it provided the deeply sampled blood TCRbeta repertoires that made up the dataset. The material from the prospective study consisted of cDNA or gDNA derived from T cells, B-cell-depleted T cells, or PBMCs. Where available, HLA class I and class II types were obtained from metadata supplied by the sample provider rather than from assay-based typing.

From its cysteine to its phenylalanine, the CDR3 spans 14 amino acids. Only the CDR3 portion is preserved as DNA: 42 bases, with reading frame beginning at the first base. In the germline V gene, CDR1 corresponds to SGHRS and CDR2 to YFSETQ. Trimming costs V 3 bases and J 4 bases, and their ends lie 13 bases apart. The paper as a whole reports these results and caveats: The amount of clinical and demographic metadata varied by source and participant and was provided uncurated.

Collaborating institutions collected whole blood in K2EDTA tubes following their own protocols. Collaborator samples were shipped for TCRbeta analysis as frozen whole blood, isolated PBMCs, or DNA extracted from either sample type. The immunoSEQ Assay, a bias-controlled multiplex PCR, was used to amplify TCRbeta CDR3 regions from genomic DNA. In the source study's methods: The number of nucleated cells in each sample was estimated from the amplification of reference gene primers within the assay. To quantify the absolute abundance of each unique TCRbeta CDR3 rearrangement, sequence reads were collapsed and filtered. For each sample, productive Simpson clonality was calculated as the square root of Simpson's diversity index across productive rearrangements. As stored in TCRdb, this immuneACCESS dataset retains in-frame rearrangements with V and J assigned. A fraction of the clones does not appear; measured against another copy, unresolved V genes explain less than half of the discrepancy, and the remainder lacks a known reason. V, J and clone size reflect that table, while D and trimming were determined from the DNA. Counted in this sample were 45,000 to 55,000 clones; around 80% of them appeared once. Around 14% of the sample goes to the ten largest clones.

This clone has just a few counts. What this receptor recognizes is not known. No qualities accompany the bases; no much larger clone lies one base away. This sequence was found in a human donor with active or convalescent COVID-19. The donor label of this sample is uncertain. What was sequenced was peripheral blood. The chain was built from TRBV5-1 and TRBJ1-1; TRBD1 is possibly the D segment (6 matching bases). The CDR3 loop reads CASSSENRVTEAFF. The DNA is TGCGCCAGCAGCTCAGAGAACAGGGTCACTGAAGCTTTCTTT.